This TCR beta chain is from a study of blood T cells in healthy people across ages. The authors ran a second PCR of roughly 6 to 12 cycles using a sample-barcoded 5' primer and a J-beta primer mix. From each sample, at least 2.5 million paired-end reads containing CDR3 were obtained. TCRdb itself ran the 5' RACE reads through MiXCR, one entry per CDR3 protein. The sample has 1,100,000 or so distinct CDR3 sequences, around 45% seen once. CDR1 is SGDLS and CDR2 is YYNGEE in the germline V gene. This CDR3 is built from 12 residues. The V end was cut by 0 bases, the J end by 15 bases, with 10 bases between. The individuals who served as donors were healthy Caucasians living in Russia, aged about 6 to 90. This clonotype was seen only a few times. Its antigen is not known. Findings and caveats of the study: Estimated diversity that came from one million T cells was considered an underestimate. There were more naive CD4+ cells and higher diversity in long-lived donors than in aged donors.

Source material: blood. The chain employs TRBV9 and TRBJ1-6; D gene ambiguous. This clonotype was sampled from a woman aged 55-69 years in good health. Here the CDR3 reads CASSVAGELLHF. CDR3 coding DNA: TGTGCCAGCAGCGTAGCGGGCGAACTCCTCCACTTT. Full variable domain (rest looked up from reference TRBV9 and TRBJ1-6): DSGVTQTPKHLITATGQRVTLRCSPRSGDLSVYWYQQSLDQGLQFLIQYYNGEERAKGNILERFSAQQFPDLHSELNLSSLELGDSALYFCASSVAGELLHFGNGTRLTVT.